Following are 3 T cell receptor beta chains from one sample sequenced in a study of cytomegalovirus exposure and HLA in healthy donors. With 60 Vbeta and 13 Jbeta primers, the PCR was carried out. Here immunoSEQ multiplex PCR was the method, and the copy in TCRdb shows in-frame clones only, minus some. The data show about 120,000 clones, about 76% seen once. Input material: PBMCs. The receptors originated from a man aged 60-69 years in good health and CMV-seropositive.

The chain uses TRBV7-8 and TRBJ2-3; TRBD2 agrees at 11 bases. This CDR3 has 17 amino acids. Germline values: CDR1 SGHVS, CDR2 FQNEAQ. J was trimmed by 5 bases and V by 1 base; bases with no gene match: 8. CDR3 DNA sequence: TGTGCCAGCAGCTTAGTTCCGACTAGCGGGGTGCGAGATACGCAGTATTTT. Translation: CASSLVPTSGVRDTQYF.

The chain is built from TRBV5-1 and TRBJ2-3; the match to TRBD2 covers 14 bases. This CDR3 region has 19 residues. Germline trimming cut 4 bases from V and 4 bases from J; bases unmatched to any gene: 14. Germline V gene lookup returns CDR1 SGHRS and CDR2 YFSETQ. The CDR3 sequence: CASSPGKMTSGGASDTQYF. Written as DNA, the CDR3 is TGCGCCAGCAGCCCCGGAAAGATGACTAGCGGGGGGGCCTCAGATACGCAGTATTTT.

The CDR3 DNA reads TGTGCCAGCTCGCAGGGTACTAACTATGGCTACACCTTC. It encodes CASSQGTNYGYTF. The V call is TRBV6-5, the J call TRBJ1-2; D is possibly TRBD1 (5 bases). Trimming removed 8 bases at V and 0 bases at J, with 10 bases between. Germline assignment: CDR1 MNHEY and CDR2 SVGAGI. This CDR3 comprises 13 residues.